The 3 T cell receptor beta chains below come from one sample, sequenced in a study of a mutant IDH1 vaccine in newly diagnosed glioma. Time point meaning: baseline, week 1 (first vaccination visit). As for treatment: pre-vaccination baseline after standard-of-care therapy. Data came from immunoSEQ multiplex PCR; TCRdb stores just in-frame clones and leaves some out. The sample yields around 30,000 clones, 80% to 85% seen once. The specimen comprised peripheral blood mononuclear cells (PBMCs), sampled from a glioma patient treated with radiotherapy, temozolomide or both. The receptor set was obtained from a man aged 45-60 years with glioma. Some clones in this sample may be carry-over from other donors' samples.

The chain carries TRBV28 and TRBJ1-2; TRBD1 matches 12 bases. This CDR3 has 14 amino acids. Per the germline V gene, CDR1 is MDHEN and CDR2 is SYDVKM. V trimming: 6 bases; J trimming: 6 bases; junction bases outside the gene matches: 5. The CDR3 region is CASSPGQGADGYTF. The CDR3, as DNA: TGTGCCAGCAGCCCGGGACAGGGGGCTGATGGCTACACCTTC.

V is TRBV7-2 and J is TRBJ2-1; D is ambiguous. This CDR3 has 13 amino acids. Deletions cut 1 base from V and 6 bases from J, with 7 bases between. Looked up from germline, CDR1 is SGHTA and CDR2 is FQGNSA. CDR3 in amino acids: CASSLGTTNEQFF. The CDR3, as DNA: TGTGCCAGCAGCTTAGGGACCACCAATGAGCAGTTCTTC.

The CDR3 nucleotides read TGTGCCAGCAGTCCTTTAAATGAGCAGTTCTTC. It specifies CASSPLNEQFF. The chain employs TRBV28 and TRBJ2-1; D call uncertain. Between the trimmed V and J ends, which lost 5 bases and 7 bases, there was a span of 6 bases. CDR1 is MDHEN and CDR2 is SYDVKM in the germline V gene. The CDR3 length is 11 residues.